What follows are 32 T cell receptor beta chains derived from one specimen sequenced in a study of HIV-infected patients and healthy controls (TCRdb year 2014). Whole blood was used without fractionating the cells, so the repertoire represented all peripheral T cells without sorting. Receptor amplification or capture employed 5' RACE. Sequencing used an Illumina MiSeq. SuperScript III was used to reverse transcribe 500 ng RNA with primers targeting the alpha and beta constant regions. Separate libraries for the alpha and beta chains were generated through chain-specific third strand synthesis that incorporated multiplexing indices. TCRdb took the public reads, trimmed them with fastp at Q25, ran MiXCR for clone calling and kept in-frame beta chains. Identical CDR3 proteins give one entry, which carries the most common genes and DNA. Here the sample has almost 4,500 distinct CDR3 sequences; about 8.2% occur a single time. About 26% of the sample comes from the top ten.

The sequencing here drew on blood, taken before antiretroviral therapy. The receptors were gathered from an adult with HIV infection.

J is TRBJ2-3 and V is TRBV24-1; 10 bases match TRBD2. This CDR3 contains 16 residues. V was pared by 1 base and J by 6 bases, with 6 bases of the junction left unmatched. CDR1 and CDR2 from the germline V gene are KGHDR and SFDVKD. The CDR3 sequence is CATSDFGLAGADTQYF. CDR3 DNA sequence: TGTGCCACCAGTGATTTCGGGCTAGCGGGAGCTGATACGCAGTATTTT.

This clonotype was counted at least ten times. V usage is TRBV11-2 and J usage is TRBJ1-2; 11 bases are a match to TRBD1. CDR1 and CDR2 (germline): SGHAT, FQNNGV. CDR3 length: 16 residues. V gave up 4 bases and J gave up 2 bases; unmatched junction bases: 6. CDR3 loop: CASSWTGGGGNYGYTF. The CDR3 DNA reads TGTGCCAGCAGCTGGACAGGGGGCGGAGGAAACTATGGCTACACCTTC.

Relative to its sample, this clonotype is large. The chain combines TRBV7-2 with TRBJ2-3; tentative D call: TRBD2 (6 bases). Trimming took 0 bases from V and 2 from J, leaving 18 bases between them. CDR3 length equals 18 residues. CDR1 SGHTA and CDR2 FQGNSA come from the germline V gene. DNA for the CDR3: TGTGCCAGCAGCTTAGCGAGCCTAGCGAGGTTCGTCACAGATACGCAGTATTTT. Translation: CASSLASLARFVTDTQYF.

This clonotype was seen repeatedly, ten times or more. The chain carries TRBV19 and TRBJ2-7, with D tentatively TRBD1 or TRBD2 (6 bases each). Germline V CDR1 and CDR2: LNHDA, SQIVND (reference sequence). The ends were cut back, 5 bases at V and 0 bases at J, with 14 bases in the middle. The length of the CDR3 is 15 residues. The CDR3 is CASSHGGALSYEQYF. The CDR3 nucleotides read TGTGCCAGTAGTCACGGGGGCGCCCTCTCCTACGAGCAGTACTTC.

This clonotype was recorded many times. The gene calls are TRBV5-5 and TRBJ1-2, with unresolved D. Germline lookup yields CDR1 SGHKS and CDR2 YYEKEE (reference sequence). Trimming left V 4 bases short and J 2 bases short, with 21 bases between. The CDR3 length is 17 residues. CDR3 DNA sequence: TGTGCCAGCAGCGCCTCCCCGGACGGACGAACAAACTATGGCTACACCTTC. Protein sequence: CASSASPDGRTNYGYTF.

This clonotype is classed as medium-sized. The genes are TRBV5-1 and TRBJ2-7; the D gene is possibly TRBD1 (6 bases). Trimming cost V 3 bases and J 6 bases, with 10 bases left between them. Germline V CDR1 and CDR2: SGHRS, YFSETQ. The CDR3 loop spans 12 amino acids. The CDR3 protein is CASSYDRSEQYF. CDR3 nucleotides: TGCGCCAGCAGCTACGACAGGAGCGAGCAGTACTTC.

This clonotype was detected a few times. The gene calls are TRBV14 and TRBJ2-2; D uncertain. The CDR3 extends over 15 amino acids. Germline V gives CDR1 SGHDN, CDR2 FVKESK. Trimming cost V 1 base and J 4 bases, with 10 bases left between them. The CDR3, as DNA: TGTGCCAGCAGCCAAGGGGCAGTAATCACCGGGGAGCTGTTTTTT. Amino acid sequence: CASSQGAVITGELFF.

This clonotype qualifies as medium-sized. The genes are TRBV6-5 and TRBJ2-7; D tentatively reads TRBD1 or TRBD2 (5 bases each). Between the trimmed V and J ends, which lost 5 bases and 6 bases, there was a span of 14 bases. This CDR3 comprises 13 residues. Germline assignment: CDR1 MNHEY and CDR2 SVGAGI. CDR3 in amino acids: CASSLNSGTEQYF. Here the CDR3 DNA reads TGTGCCAGCAGTCTAAATTCGGGGACCGAGCAGTACTTC.

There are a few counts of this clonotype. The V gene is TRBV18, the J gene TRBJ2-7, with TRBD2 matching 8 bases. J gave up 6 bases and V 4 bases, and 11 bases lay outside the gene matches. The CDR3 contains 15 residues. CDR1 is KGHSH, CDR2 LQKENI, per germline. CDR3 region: CASSLLAGPSVEQYF. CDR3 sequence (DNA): TGTGCCAGCTCACTCCTAGCGGGCCCATCGGTCGAGCAGTACTTC. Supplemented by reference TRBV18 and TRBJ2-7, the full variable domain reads NAGVMQNPRHLVRRRGQEARLRCSPMKGHSHVYWYRQLPEEGLKFMVYLQKENIIDESGMPKERFSAEFPKEGPSILRIQQVVRGDSAAYFCASSLLAGPSVEQYFGPGTRLTVT.

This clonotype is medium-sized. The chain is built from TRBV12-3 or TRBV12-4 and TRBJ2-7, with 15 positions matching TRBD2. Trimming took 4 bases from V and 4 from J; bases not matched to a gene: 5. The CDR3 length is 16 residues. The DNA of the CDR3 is TGTGCCAGCAGTTCTCAGGGGACTAGCGGGGGGTACGAGCAGTACTTC. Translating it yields CASSSQGTSGGYEQYF.

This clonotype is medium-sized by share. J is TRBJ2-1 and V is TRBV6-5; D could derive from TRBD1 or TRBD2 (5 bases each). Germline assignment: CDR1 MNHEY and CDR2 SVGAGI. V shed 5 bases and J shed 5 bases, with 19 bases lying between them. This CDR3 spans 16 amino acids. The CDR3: CASSPRPGRIHNEQFF. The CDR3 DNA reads TGTGCCAGCAGTCCGAGACCGGGACGGATTCACAATGAGCAGTTCTTC.

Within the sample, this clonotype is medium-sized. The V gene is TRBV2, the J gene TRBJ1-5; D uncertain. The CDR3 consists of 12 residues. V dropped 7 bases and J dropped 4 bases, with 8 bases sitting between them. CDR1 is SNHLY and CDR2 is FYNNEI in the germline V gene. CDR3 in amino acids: CASKDGNQPQHF. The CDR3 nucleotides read TGTGCCAGCAAGGACGGGAATCAGCCCCAGCATTTT. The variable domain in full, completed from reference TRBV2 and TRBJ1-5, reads EPEVTQTPSHQVTQMGQEVILRCVPISNHLYFYWYRQILGQKVEFLVSFYNNEISEKSEIFDDQFSVERPDGSNFTLKIRSTKLEDSAMYFCASKDGNQPQHFGDGTRLSIL.

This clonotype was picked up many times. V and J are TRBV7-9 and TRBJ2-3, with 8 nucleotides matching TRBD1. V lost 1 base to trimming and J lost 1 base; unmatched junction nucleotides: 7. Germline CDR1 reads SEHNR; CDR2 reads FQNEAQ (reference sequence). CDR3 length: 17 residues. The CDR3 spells CASSLGSTGARTDTQYF. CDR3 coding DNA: TGTGCCAGCAGCTTAGGTTCGACAGGGGCGCGCACAGATACGCAGTATTTT.

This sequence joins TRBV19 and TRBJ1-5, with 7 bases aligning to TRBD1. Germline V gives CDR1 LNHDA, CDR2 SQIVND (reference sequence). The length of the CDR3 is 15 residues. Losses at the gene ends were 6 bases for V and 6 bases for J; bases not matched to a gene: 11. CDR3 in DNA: TGTGCCAGTAGCGACAGGGCGGGGGCGGGTCAGCCCCAGCATTTT. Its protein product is CASSDRAGAGQPQHF. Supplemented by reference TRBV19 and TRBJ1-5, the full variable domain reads DGGITQSPKYLFRKEGQNVTLSCEQNLNHDAMYWYRQDPGQGLRLIYYSQIVNDFQKGDIAEGYSVSREKKESFPLTVTSAQKNPTAFYLCASSDRAGAGQPQHFGDGTRLSIL.

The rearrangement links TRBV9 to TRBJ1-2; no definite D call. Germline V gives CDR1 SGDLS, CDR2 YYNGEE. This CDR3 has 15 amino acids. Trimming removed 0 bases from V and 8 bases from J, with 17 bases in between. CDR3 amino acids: CASSVDGRGSGGYTF. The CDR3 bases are TGTGCCAGCAGCGTAGACGGACGAGGATCGGGGGGCTACACCTTC. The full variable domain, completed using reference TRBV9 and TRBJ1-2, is DSGVTQTPKHLITATGQRVTLRCSPRSGDLSVYWYQQSLDQGLQFLIQYYNGEERAKGNILERFSAQQFPDLHSELNLSSLELGDSALYFCASSVDGRGSGGYTFGSGTRLTVV.

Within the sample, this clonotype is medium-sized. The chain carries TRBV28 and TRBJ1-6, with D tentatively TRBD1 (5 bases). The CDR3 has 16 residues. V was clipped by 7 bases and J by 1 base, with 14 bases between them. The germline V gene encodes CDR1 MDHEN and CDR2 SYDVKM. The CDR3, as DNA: TGTGCCAGCAAAGGGGTCATGAAATCCTATAATTCACCCCTCCACTTT. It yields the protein CASKGVMKSYNSPLHF.

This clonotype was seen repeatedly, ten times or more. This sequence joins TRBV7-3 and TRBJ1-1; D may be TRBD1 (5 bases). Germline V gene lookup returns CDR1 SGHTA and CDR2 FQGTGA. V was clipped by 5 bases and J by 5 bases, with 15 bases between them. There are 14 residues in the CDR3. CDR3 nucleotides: TGTGCCAGCAGCCCCCCCGGGGGGGAAACTGAAGCTTTCTTT. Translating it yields CASSPPGGETEAFF.

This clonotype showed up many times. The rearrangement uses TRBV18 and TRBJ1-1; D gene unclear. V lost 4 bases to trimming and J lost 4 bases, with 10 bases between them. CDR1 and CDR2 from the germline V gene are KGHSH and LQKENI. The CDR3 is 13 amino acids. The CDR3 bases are TGTGCCAGCTCACACGAGGTAGGCACTGAAGCTTTCTTT. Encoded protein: CASSHEVGTEAFF.

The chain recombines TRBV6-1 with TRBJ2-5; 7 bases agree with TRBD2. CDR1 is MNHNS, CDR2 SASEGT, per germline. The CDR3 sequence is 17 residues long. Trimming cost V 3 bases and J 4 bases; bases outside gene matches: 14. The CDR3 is CASSELRGRSDGETQYF. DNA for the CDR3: TGTGCCAGCAGTGAGCTTCGCGGGAGAAGTGATGGAGAGACCCAGTACTTC.

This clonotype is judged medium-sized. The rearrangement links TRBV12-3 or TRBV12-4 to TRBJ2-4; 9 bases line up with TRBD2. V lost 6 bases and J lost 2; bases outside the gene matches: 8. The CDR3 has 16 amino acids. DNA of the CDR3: TGTGCCAGCAGGGGGGGTAGCGGGAGTTCCAAAAACATTCAGTACTTC. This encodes CASRGGSGSSKNIQYF.

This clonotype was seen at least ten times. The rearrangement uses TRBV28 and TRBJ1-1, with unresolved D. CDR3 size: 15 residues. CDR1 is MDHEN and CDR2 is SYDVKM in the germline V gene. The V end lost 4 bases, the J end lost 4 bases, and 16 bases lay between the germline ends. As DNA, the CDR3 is TGTGCCAGCAGTTCCCCCTACGAGAAGACCACTGAAGCTTTCTTT. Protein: CASSSPYEKTTEAFF.

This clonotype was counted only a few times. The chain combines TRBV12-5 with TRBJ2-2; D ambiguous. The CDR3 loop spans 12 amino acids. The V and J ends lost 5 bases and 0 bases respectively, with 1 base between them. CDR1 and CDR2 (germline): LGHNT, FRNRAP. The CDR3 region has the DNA TGTGCTAGTGGTACGAACACCGGGGAGCTGTTTTTT. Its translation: CASGTNTGELFF.

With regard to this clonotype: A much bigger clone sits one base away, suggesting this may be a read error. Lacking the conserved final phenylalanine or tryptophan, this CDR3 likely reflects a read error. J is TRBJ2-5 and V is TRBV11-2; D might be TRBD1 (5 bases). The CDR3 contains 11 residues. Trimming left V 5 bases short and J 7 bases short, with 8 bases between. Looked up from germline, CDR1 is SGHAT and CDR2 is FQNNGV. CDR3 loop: CASSPGATQYS. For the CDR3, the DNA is TGTGCCAGCAGCCCTGGGGCGACCCAGTACTCC.

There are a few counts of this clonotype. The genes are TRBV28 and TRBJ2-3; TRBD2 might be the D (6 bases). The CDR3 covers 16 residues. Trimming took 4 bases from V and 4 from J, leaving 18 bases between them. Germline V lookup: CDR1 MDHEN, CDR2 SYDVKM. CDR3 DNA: TGTGCCAGCAGTTCGTCCCGCTATAGCGGACCAGATACGCAGTATTTT. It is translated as CASSSSRYSGPDTQYF. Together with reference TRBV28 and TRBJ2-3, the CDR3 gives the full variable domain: DVKVTQSSRYLVKRTGEKVFLECVQDMDHENMFWYRQDPGLGLRLIYFSYDVKMKEKGDIPEGYSVSREKKERFSLILESASTNQTSMYLCASSSSRYSGPDTQYFGPGTRLTVL.

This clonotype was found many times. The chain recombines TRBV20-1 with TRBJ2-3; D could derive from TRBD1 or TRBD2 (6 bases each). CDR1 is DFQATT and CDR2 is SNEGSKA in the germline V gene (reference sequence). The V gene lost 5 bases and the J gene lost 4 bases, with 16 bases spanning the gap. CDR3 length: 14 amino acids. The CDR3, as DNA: TGCAGTGCTCCGAGAACGGGGGCCCCAGATACGCAGTATTTT. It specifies CSAPRTGAPDTQYF.

The DNA of the CDR3 is TGTGCCAGCAGTTACTCACGTGGGACAGTAAGCGGCTACACCTTC. Translation: CASSYSRGTVSGYTF. This chain uses TRBV6-6 with TRBJ1-2; 7 bases are shared with TRBD1. CDR3 size: 15 residues. Unmatched junction bases numbered 9, after V lost 0 bases and J lost 8 bases. Germline V gene lookup returns CDR1 MNHNY and CDR2 SVGAGI (reference sequence).

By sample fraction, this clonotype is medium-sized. CDR3 protein: CASSSGGKLSSEKLFF. CDR3 coding DNA: TGTGCCAGCAGCTCAGGGGGCAAGCTTAGTAGTGAAAAACTGTTTTTT. The gene calls are TRBV12-3 or TRBV12-4 and TRBJ1-4, with 8 bases identical to TRBD1. The CDR3 extends over 16 amino acids. Trimming removed 6 bases from V and 7 bases from J; junction bases left unmatched: 13.

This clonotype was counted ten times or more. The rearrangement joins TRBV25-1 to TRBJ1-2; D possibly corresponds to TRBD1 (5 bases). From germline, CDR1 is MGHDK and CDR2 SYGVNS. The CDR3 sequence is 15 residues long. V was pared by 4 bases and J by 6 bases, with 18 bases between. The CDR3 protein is CASSGPYEGTDGYTF. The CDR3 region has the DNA TGTGCCAGCAGTGGCCCCTACGAGGGGACGGATGGCTACACCTTC.

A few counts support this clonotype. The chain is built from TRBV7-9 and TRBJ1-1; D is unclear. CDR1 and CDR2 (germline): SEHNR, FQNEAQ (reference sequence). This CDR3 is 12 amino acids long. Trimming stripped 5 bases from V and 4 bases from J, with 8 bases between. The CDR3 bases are TGTGCCAGCAGCCAGAAGCCCACTGAAGCTTTCTTT. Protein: CASSQKPTEAFF.

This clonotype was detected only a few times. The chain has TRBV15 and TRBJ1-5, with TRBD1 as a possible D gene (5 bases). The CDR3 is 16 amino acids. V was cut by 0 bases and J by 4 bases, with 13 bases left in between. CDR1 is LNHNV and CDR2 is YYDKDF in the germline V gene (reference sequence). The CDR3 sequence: CATSREGLGPNQPQHF. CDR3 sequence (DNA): TGTGCCACCAGCAGAGAAGGTTTGGGGCCTAATCAGCCCCAGCATTTT.

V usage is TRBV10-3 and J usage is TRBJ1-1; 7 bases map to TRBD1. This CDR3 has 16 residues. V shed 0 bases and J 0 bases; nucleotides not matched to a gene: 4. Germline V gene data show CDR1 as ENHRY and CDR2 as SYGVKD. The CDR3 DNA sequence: TGTGCCATCAGTGAGTCGATGGGACAGCTGAACACTGAAGCTTTCTTT. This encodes CAISESMGQLNTEAFF.

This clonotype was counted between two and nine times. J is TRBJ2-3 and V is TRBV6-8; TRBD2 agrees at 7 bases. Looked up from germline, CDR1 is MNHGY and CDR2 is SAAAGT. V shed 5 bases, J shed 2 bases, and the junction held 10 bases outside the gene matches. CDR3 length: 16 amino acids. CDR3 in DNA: TGTGCCAGCAGTCTTCCGGGACTACGATACACAGATACGCAGTATTTT. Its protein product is CASSLPGLRYTDTQYF.